This paragraph reports one T cell receptor beta chain. Profiling relied on immunoSEQ multiplex PCR, and the TCRdb table lists in-frame clones only, not all of them. The sample records about 65,000 clones, 90% being singletons. This entry belongs to a study of control samples from healthy donors and cancer patients. The J segment lost 9 bases and the V segment lost 1 base, leaving 14 bases of the junction unmatched. Germline V gives CDR1 MNHNS, CDR2 SASEGT. CDR3 length: 17 residues. Sequencing was performed on PBMCs. The chain couples TRBV6-1 to TRBJ2-1, with TRBD2 matching 8 bases. The TCR sequence derives from a woman aged 45-65 years with colorectal cancer. CDR3 bases: TGTGCCAGCAGTGAAGTCTTCGCGTCTACCCGGGGGGGTGAGCAGTTCTTC. This encodes CASSEVFASTRGGEQFF.